This TCR beta chain was captured by sequencing in a study of T cell repertoires in cytomegalovirus infection. The overall study: As its CMV epitopes, the study selected recently identified HLA-C-restricted and well-studied HLA-B-restricted targets. From public TCR beta signatures came an indication of both CMV infection and matching HLA type.

Findings of the study overall: Summed public TCR beta family frequency identified CMV carriers bearing the relevant HLA. CMV-specific TCR beta clonotypes restricted by HLA-C were the ones dominating the ex vivo response.

One entry per CDR3 protein, called by TCRdb with MiXCR from the reads. The repertoire holds 450,000 to 550,000 distinct CDR3 sequences, about 44% seen once, with about 39% in the top ten. Concerning this clonotype itself: As yet, its antigen is unknown.

Deletions cut 4 bases from V and 0 bases from J, with 14 bases between. The CDR3 has 16 residues. CDR1 is SGHVS, CDR2 FNYEAQ, per germline. Sequencing used cultured PBMCs, obtained from culture after CMV antigen stimulation. The sequence came from a human donor in good health (CMV status not recorded). Some clones in this sample may be carry-over from other donors' samples. The V call is TRBV7-6, the J call TRBJ2-3, with D maybe TRBD2 (7 bases). CDR3 bases: TGTGCCAGCAGCTCATCGAAGGGGGGGAGCACAGATACGCAGTATTTT. Amino acids: CASSSSKGGSTDTQYF.